A few counts support the clone carrying this T cell receptor beta chain. TCRdb called the reads again in MiXCR, with one record for every CDR3 protein. The sample includes 740,000 or so distinct CDR3 sequences, 35% of them seen just once. These data originate in a study of T cell repertoires in cytomegalovirus infection. Study in general: CMV infection and matching HLA type were both indicated by public TCR beta signatures.

V shed 6 bases and J shed 6 bases, with 14 bases lying between them. The length of the CDR3 is 13 residues. Per germline, CDR1 ENHRY and CDR2 SYGVKD. The rearrangement uses TRBV10-3 and TRBJ1-2, with a tentative D call TRBD1 (5 bases). This TCR came from a human donor in good health (CMV status not recorded). Some clones in this sample may be carry-over from other donors' samples. Sequencing input: PBMCs. CDR3 DNA: TGTGCCATCAGAATGGGACCCCCGGATGGCTACACCTTC. It is translated as CAIRMGPPDGYTF.